Following are 28 T cell receptor beta chains from one sample sequenced in a study of cytomegalovirus exposure and HLA in healthy donors. Use of 60 Vbeta and 13 Jbeta primers characterized the PCR. Only in-frame clones appear in the TCRdb table, and some are missing; sequencing was by immunoSEQ multiplex PCR. The sample consists of about 240,000 clones, about 80% of them appearing once. Sequencing input: PBMCs. The receptors shown here come from an older woman in good health and CMV-seropositive.

V gene TRBV6-6 combines with J gene TRBJ2-5, with 11 bases fitting TRBD2. After removal of 5 bases from V and 4 bases from J, the junction contained 3 bases not matched to a gene. The CDR3 sequence is 14 residues long. Germline CDR1 reads MNHNY; CDR2 reads SVGAGI (reference sequence). DNA of the CDR3: TGTGCCAGCAGTCTAGCGGGAGGACCAGAGACCCAGTACTTC. This codes for CASSLAGGPETQYF.

V gene TRBV6-1 combines with J gene TRBJ1-2; 9 positions match TRBD1. Germline V lookup: CDR1 MNHNS, CDR2 SASEGT. This CDR3 is built from 15 residues. V dropped 6 bases and J dropped 2; count of bases not matched to a gene: 7. The CDR3 here is CASRALDRGNYGYTF. CDR3 coding DNA: TGTGCCAGCAGAGCGTTGGACAGGGGAAACTATGGCTACACCTTC.

The chain employs TRBV7-3 and TRBJ2-7; 11 bases match TRBD2. V dropped 8 bases and J dropped 3; count of bases not matched to a gene: 12. The CDR3 contains 16 residues. Germline CDR1 and CDR2: SGHTA and FQGTGA. CDR3 protein: CASPRLGLAAFYEQYF. The CDR3 region has the DNA TGTGCCAGCCCCCGACTGGGACTAGCGGCCTTCTACGAGCAGTACTTC.

This chain uses TRBV5-1 with TRBJ2-1; 8 bases are a match to TRBD2. CDR3 length equals 16 residues. Germline lookup yields CDR1 SGHRS and CDR2 YFSETQ. The V gene end was trimmed by 0 bases and the J gene end by 8 bases; junction bases not matched to a gene: 10. DNA of the CDR3: TGCGCCAGCAGCTTGGACGGGACTAGGGGTGGGGATGAGCAGTTCTTC. Residues: CASSLDGTRGGDEQFF.

J is TRBJ1-1 and V is TRBV6-5; D not resolved. The CDR3 has 14 residues. Germline V lookup: CDR1 MNHEY, CDR2 SVGAGI. V was clipped by 6 bases and J by 1 base, with 12 bases between them. This CDR3 is CASRRKSGNTEAFF. The CDR3 DNA sequence: TGTGCCAGCAGGAGAAAATCAGGGAACACTGAAGCTTTCTTT.

The gene calls are TRBV7-8 and TRBJ1-1, with 9 positions matching TRBD1. Looked up from germline, CDR1 is SGHVS and CDR2 is FQNEAQ. With V trimmed by 1 base and J by 4 bases, 1 base remained unmatched. This CDR3 has 14 amino acids. The CDR3 here is CASSLGDRATEAFF. The CDR3 bases are TGTGCCAGCAGCTTAGGGGACAGGGCCACTGAAGCTTTCTTT. Based on the CDR3 plus reference TRBV7-8 and TRBJ1-1, the full variable domain is GAGVSQSPRYKVAKRGQDVALRCDPISGHVSLFWYQQALGQGPEFLTYFQNEAQLDKSGLPSDRFFAERPEGSVSTLKIQRTQQEDSAVYLCASSLGDRATEAFFGQGTRLTVV.

This chain joins TRBV11-1 and TRBJ2-3; TRBD2 matches 7 bases. The V segment lost 5 bases and the J segment 6 bases; nucleotides outside the gene matches: 20. Germline loops: CDR1 SGHAT, CDR2 FQDESV (reference sequence). The CDR3 loop spans 18 amino acids. In DNA form, the CDR3 reads TGTGCCAGCAGCCCCAAGAGGGGAACGGCGGGAGAGGGGGATACGCAGTATTTT. It yields the protein CASSPKRGTAGEGDTQYF.

J is TRBJ2-1 and V is TRBV4-1; TRBD2 matches at 7 bases. This CDR3 comprises 15 residues. Germline V gene lookup returns CDR1 MGHRA and CDR2 YSYEKL. V trimming: 5 bases; J trimming: 3 bases; junction bases outside the gene matches: 7. The CDR3 bases are TGCGCCAGCAGCTCAATAGCGGGCGACTACAATGAGCAGTTCTTC. It specifies CASSSIAGDYNEQFF.

The chain recombines TRBV5-1 with TRBJ1-4; no definite D call. This CDR3 has 17 amino acids. The germline V gene has CDR1 SGHRS and CDR2 YFSETQ. Trimming took off 1 base at V and 2 bases at J, with 15 bases between the two ends. The CDR3 loop reads CASSLYLAPGTNEKLFF. The DNA of the CDR3 is TGCGCCAGCAGCTTGTATCTGGCCCCAGGCACTAATGAAAAACTGTTTTTT.

This clone was detected a few times. The J gene is TRBJ2-7, the V gene TRBV28; TRBD2 is a possible D gene (6 bases). There are 13 residues in the CDR3. Germline CDR1 is MDHEN and CDR2 is SYDVKM. V was cut by 5 bases and J by 5 bases, with 13 bases left in between. CDR3 coding DNA: TGTGCCAGCAGTCCCCCGGGAGTCCACGAGCAGTACTTC. Translating it yields CASSPPGVHEQYF.

V usage is TRBV30 and J usage is TRBJ2-3; weak D call: TRBD1 (6 bases). CDR1 and CDR2 from the germline V gene are GTSNPN and SVGIG (reference sequence). V was cut by 3 bases and J by 2 bases, with 15 bases left in between. The CDR3 extends over 15 amino acids. The CDR3 here is CAWSPPRQVTDTQYF. DNA for the CDR3: TGTGCCTGGAGCCCCCCCCGACAGGTCACAGATACGCAGTATTTT.

Regarding this clone: One end of the junction is discordant with germline, which a read error may explain. The chain uses TRBV9 and TRBJ2-1; TRBD2 agrees at 8 bases. In germline, CDR1 is SGDLS, CDR2 YYNGEE. The CDR3 loop spans 15 amino acids. This CDR3 reads CASSVTLAGTNEPFF. CDR3 in DNA: TGTGCCAGCAGCGTAACCTTAGCGGGAACCAATGAGCCGTTCTTC.

This sequence joins TRBV6-5 and TRBJ2-7; 15 bases are shared with TRBD2. The V gene's germline CDR1 is MNHEY and CDR2 SVGAGI. The CDR3 has 15 amino acids. V lost 6 bases and J lost 9; bases outside the gene matches: 9. The CDR3 here is CASRPQGLAGGWQYF. CDR3 DNA sequence: TGTGCCAGCAGACCACAGGGACTAGCGGGAGGCTGGCAGTACTTC.

The chain uses TRBV6-5 and TRBJ1-2; 9 positions match TRBD1. Germline loops: CDR1 MNHEY, CDR2 SVGAGI. The CDR3 length is 16 residues. Unmatched junction bases numbered 8, after V lost 4 bases and J lost 2 bases. The CDR3: CASSSSRTGANYGYTF. For the CDR3, the DNA is TGTGCCAGCAGTTCCTCAAGGACAGGGGCGAACTATGGCTACACCTTC.

This clone was seen a few times. The CDR3 coding sequence is TGTGCCAGCAGTGTCCCAGGCAGCACAGATACGCAGTATTTT. Translation: CASSVPGSTDTQYF. The chain couples TRBV28 to TRBJ2-3; D remains ambiguous. Germline V gene lookup returns CDR1 MDHEN and CDR2 SYDVKM. The CDR3 totals 14 residues. V lost 5 bases and J 0 bases, leaving 9 bases between the germline ends.

DNA for the CDR3: TGTGCCAGCAGCTATCCTCCGGGACTATCCTACCACTCCTACGAGCAGTACTTC. Its translation is CASSYPPGLSYHSYEQYF. This chain links TRBV11-2 with TRBJ2-7; 7 bases are shared with TRBD2. The CDR3 is 18 amino acids. Per germline, CDR1 SGHAT and CDR2 FQNNGV. V shed 4 bases and J 0 bases; nucleotides not matched to a gene: 15.

The V call is TRBV7-9, the J call TRBJ2-7, with D unresolved. This CDR3 spans 15 amino acids. Germline values: CDR1 SEHNR, CDR2 FQNEAQ (reference sequence). Trimming shortened V by 5 bases and J by 4 bases, and 18 bases separated the two germline ends. CDR3 loop: CASSPPRLILYEQYF. CDR3 in DNA: TGTGCCAGCAGCCCCCCGAGGCTGATTCTTTACGAGCAGTACTTC.

The rearrangement links TRBV9 to TRBJ2-4; D call uncertain. The CDR3 is 12 amino acids. Trimming pared 4 bases from V and 8 bases from J, leaving 10 bases between. Germline V gives CDR1 SGDLS, CDR2 YYNGEE. CDR3 nucleotide sequence: TGTGCCAGCAGCACAAGAGGAGACATTCAGTACTTC. Its protein product is CASSTRGDIQYF.

This rearrangement joins TRBV2 to TRBJ1-3, with D possibly being TRBD1 (6 bases). Germline CDR1 SNHLY, CDR2 FYNNEI. The CDR3 has 14 residues. Trimming removed 6 bases from V and 2 bases from J, with 11 bases in between. This CDR3 reads CASSTQGPGNTIYF. The CDR3 nucleotides read TGTGCCAGCAGCACACAGGGTCCTGGAAACACCATATATTTT.

V gene TRBV7-8 combines with J gene TRBJ2-1, with D possibly being TRBD2 (6 bases). Germline assignment: CDR1 SGHVS and CDR2 FQNEAQ. The CDR3 contains 13 residues. The germline V and J ends were trimmed by 3 bases and 6 bases, with 9 bases remaining between them. CDR3 amino acids: CASSFTSFNEQFF. CDR3 DNA sequence: TGTGCCAGCAGCTTTACTAGCTTCAATGAGCAGTTCTTC.

This clone turned up a few times. The chain combines TRBV2 with TRBJ1-2; D perhaps matches TRBD1 (6 bases). CDR3 size: 15 residues. CDR1 SNHLY and CDR2 FYNNEI come from the germline V gene. V was clipped by 4 bases and J by 5 bases, with 17 bases between them. The CDR3 DNA sequence: TGTGCCAGCAGTGGGGGGGGGCGCCGAGTGTATGGCTACACCTTC. Encoded protein: CASSGGGRRVYGYTF.

The V call is TRBV18, the J call TRBJ2-7, with 13 bases that match TRBD2. Germline CDR1 reads KGHSH; CDR2 reads LQKENI. CDR3 length equals 15 residues. With V trimmed by 6 bases and J by 6 bases, 8 bases remained unmatched. CDR3: CASSPGTSGMSEQYF. The CDR3 bases are TGTGCCAGCTCCCCCGGGACTAGCGGGATGAGCGAGCAGTACTTC.

The chain combines TRBV19 with TRBJ1-5; D unresolved. Germline V gives CDR1 LNHDA, CDR2 SQIVND (reference sequence). The CDR3 covers 15 residues. V was shortened by 1 base and J by 2 bases, with 9 bases between the two germline ends. Written as DNA, the CDR3 is TGTGCCAGTAGTATAGTCCCAACAGGCAATCAGCCCCAGCATTTT. Translation: CASSIVPTGNQPQHF. Complete variable domain (other parts from reference TRBV19 and TRBJ1-5): DGGITQSPKYLFRKEGQNVTLSCEQNLNHDAMYWYRQDPGQGLRLIYYSQIVNDFQKGDIAEGYSVSREKKESFPLTVTSAQKNPTAFYLCASSIVPTGNQPQHFGDGTRLSIL.

The chain joins TRBV27 to TRBJ1-2; 8 positions agree with TRBD1. J gave up 8 bases and V 3 bases, and 5 bases lay outside the gene matches. The CDR3 sequence is 13 residues long. Germline V gene lookup returns CDR1 MNHEY and CDR2 SMNVEV (reference sequence). The CDR3 sequence: CASSFWDRSGYTF. The CDR3 DNA follows: TGTGCCAGCAGTTTTTGGGACAGGTCCGGCTACACCTTC.

The V and J genes are TRBV7-9 and TRBJ2-1; 7 bases line up with TRBD1. The germline CDR1 and CDR2 sequences are SEHNR and FQNEAQ (reference sequence). V shed 1 base and J 11 bases; nucleotides not matched to a gene: 8. The CDR3 sequence is 14 residues long. CDR3 DNA sequence: TGTGCCAGCAGCTTAGGACAGGGTGTAAGGAAGCAGTTCTTC. This gives the protein CASSLGQGVRKQFF.

V usage is TRBV4-1 and J usage is TRBJ2-7; D perhaps matches TRBD2 (6 bases). CDR1 and CDR2 (germline): MGHRA, YSYEKL. The CDR3 contains 15 residues. The V end lost 1 base, the J end lost 4 bases, and 14 bases lay between the germline ends. The DNA of the CDR3 is TGCGCCAGCAGCCAAGGGGGTAGCGGCACGTACGAGCAGTACTTC. It is translated as CASSQGGSGTYEQYF.

V usage is TRBV6-1 and J usage is TRBJ1-5; weak D call: TRBD1 (5 bases). The CDR3 sequence is 15 residues long. V was pared by 8 bases and J by 3 bases, with 17 bases between. The germline CDR1 and CDR2 sequences are MNHNS and SASEGT. DNA for the CDR3: TGTGCCAGCCGTCTTGGGACTCTGAACAATCAGCCCCAGCATTTT. Protein sequence: CASRLGTLNNQPQHF.

This clone was counted a few times. Other DNA sequences in the sample encode the same CDR3. The chain links TRBV6-1 to TRBJ2-3, with TRBD1 as a possible D gene (6 bases). Trimming pared 6 bases from V and 3 bases from J, leaving 16 bases between. Germline V CDR1 and CDR2: MNHNS, SASEGT. The CDR3 runs 15 residues. CDR3 sequence: CASSRGPGETDTQYF. CDR3 in DNA: TGTGCCAGCAGCCGCGGACCAGGGGAGACAGATACGCAGTATTTT.